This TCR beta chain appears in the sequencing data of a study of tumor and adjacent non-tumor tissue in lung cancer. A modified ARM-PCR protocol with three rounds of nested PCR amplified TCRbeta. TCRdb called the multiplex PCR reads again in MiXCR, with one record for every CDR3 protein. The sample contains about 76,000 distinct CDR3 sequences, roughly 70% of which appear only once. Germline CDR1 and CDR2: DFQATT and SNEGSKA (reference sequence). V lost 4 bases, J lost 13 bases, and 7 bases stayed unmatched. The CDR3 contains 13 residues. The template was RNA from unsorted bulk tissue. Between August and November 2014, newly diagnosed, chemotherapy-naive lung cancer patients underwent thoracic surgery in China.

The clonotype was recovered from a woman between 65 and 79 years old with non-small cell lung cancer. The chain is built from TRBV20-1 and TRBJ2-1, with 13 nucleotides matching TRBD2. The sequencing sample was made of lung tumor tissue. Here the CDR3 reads CSAKRTSGGGQFF. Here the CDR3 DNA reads TGCAGTGCTAAACGGACTAGCGGGGGAGGTCAGTTCTTC.